This T cell receptor beta chain was observed in a study of cytomegalovirus exposure and HLA in healthy donors. Germline trimming cut 6 bases from V and 1 base from J; bases unmatched to any gene: 4. CDR1 is MDHEN, CDR2 SYDVKM, per germline. The CDR3 is made up of 14 amino acids. The study ran its PCR with 60 Vbeta and 13 Jbeta primers. Using immunoSEQ multiplex PCR, the repertoire was profiled, and TCRdb retains in-frame clones only, with some absent. The sample has 100,000 to 150,000 clones; roughly 73% are singletons. Sequencing was performed on PBMCs. The sequence was obtained from a man between 60 and 75 years old in good health and CMV-seropositive. The chain carries TRBV28 and TRBJ1-1, with 8 positions matching TRBD1. CDR3 in DNA: TGTGCCAGCAGCCGCACAGGGGGGAACACTGAAGCTTTCTTT. It specifies CASSRTGGNTEAFF. The whole variable domain, remainder taken from reference TRBV28 and TRBJ1-1, is DVKVTQSSRYLVKRTGEKVFLECVQDMDHENMFWYRQDPGLGLRLIYFSYDVKMKEKGDIPEGYSVSREKKERFSLILESASTNQTSMYLCASSRTGGNTEAFFGQGTRLTVV.